A single T cell receptor beta chain is shown here with its context. This sample was taken from a study of control samples from healthy donors and cancer patients. Clones were sequenced by immunoSEQ multiplex PCR, and TCRdb holds only the in-frame ones, with some missing. The sample has 200,000 to 250,000 clones; just under 95% are singletons. V was pared by 6 bases and J by 4 bases, with 3 bases of the junction left unmatched. The CDR3 has 12 residues. Germline CDR1 and CDR2: SQVTM and ANQGSEA. Sample: blood. This chain links TRBV29-1 with TRBJ2-5, with TRBD1 identical over 9 bases. The source is a man aged 50 or older in good health. CDR3: CSVEQGAETQYF. CDR3 sequence (DNA): TGCAGCGTAGAACAGGGGGCAGAGACCCAGTACTTC.